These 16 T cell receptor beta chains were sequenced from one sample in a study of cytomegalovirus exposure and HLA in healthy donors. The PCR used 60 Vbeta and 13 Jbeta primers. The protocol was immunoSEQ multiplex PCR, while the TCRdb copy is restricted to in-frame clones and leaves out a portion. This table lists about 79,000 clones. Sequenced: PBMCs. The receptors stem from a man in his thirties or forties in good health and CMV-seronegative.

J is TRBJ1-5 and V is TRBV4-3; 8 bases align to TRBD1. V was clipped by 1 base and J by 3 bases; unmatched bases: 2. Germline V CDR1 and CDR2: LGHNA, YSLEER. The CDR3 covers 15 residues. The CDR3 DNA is TGCGCCAGCAGCCAAGGGGGACAGGTCAATCAGCCCCAGCATTTT. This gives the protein CASSQGGQVNQPQHF.

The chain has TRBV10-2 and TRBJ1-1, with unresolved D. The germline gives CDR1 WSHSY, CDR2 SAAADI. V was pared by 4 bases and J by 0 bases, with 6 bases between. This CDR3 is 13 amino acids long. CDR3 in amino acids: CASSGHMNTEAFF. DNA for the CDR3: TGCGCCAGCAGTGGGCATATGAACACTGAAGCTTTCTTT.

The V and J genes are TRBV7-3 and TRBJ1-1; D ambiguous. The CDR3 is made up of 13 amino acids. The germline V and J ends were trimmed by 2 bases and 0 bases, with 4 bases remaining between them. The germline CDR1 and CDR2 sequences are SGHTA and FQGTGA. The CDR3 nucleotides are TGTGCCAGCAGCTTACAGGTGAACACTGAAGCTTTCTTT. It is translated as CASSLQVNTEAFF.

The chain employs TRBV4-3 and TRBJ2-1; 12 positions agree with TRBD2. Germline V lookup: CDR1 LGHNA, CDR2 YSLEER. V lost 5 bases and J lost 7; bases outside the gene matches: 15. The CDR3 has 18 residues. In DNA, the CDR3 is TGCGCCAGCAGCGGAGGCGTCGTGACTAGCGGGAGTTATAATGAGCAGTTCTTC. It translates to CASSGGVVTSGSYNEQFF.

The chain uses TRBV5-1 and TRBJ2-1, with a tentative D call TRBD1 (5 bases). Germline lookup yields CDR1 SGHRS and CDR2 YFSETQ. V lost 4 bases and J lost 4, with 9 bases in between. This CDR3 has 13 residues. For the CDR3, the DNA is TGCGCCAGCAGCCCTGCAGGGTACAATGAGCAGTTCTTC. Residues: CASSPAGYNEQFF.

The CDR3 region has the DNA TGCGCCAGCAGCCAAGATGGGCAGGGGAGCAATCAGCCCCAGCATTTT. This translates into CASSQDGQGSNQPQHF. The gene calls are TRBV4-1 and TRBJ1-5; weak D call: TRBD1 (6 bases). Trimming left V 0 bases short and J 1 base short, with 10 bases between. CDR3 length: 16 residues. CDR1 is MGHRA and CDR2 is YSYEKL in the germline V gene.

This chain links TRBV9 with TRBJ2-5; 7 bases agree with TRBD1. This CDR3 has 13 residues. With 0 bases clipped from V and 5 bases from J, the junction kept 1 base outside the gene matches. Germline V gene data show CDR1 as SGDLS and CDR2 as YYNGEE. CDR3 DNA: TGTGCCAGCAGCGTAGAAGGGGGCGAGACCCAGTACTTC. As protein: CASSVEGGETQYF. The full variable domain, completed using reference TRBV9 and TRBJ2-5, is DSGVTQTPKHLITATGQRVTLRCSPRSGDLSVYWYQQSLDQGLQFLIQYYNGEERAKGNILERFSAQQFPDLHSELNLSSLELGDSALYFCASSVEGGETQYFGPGTRLLVL.

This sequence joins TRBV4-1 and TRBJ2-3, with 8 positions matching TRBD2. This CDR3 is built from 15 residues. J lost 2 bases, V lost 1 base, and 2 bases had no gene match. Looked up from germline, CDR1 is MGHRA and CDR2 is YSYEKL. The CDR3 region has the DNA TGCGCCAGCAGCCAAGCGGGGGGGCCCACAGATACGCAGTATTTT. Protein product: CASSQAGGPTDTQYF.

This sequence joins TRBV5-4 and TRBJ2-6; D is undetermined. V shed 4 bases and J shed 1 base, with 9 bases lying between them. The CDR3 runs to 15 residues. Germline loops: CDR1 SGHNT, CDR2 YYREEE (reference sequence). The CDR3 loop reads CASSPRESGANVLTF. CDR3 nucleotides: TGTGCCAGCAGCCCACGCGAGTCTGGGGCCAACGTCCTGACTTTC.

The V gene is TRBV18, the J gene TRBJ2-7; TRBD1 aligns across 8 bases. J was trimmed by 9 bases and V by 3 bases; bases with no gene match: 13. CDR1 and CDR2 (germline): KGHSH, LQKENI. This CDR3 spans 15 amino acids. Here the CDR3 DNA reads TGTGCCAGCTCACCCGCCGGGACAGGAAGGTATGTGCAGTACTTC. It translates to CASSPAGTGRYVQYF.

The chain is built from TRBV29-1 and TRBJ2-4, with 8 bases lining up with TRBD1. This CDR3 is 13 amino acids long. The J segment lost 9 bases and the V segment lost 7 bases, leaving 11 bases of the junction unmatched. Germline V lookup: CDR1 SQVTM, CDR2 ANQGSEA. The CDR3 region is CSALAGGLSIQYF. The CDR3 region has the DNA TGCAGCGCCCTGGCAGGGGGCCTCAGCATTCAGTACTTC.

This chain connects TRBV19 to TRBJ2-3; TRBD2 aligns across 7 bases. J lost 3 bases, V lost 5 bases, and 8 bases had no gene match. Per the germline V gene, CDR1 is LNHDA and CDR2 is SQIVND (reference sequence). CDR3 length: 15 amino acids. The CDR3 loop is CASSLPRRGTDTQYF. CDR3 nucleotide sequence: TGTGCCAGTAGTCTTCCCCGGCGGGGGACAGATACGCAGTATTTT.

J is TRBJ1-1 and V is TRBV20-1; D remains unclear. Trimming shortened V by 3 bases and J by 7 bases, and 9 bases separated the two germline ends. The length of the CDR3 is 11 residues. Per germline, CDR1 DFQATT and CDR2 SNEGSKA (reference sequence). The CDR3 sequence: CSASSGVEAFF. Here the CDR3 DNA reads TGCAGTGCTAGTAGCGGGGTTGAAGCTTTCTTT.

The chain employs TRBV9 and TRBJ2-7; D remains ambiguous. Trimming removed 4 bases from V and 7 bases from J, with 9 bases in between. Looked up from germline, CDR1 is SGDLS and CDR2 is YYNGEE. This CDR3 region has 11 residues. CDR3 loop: CASSTETEQYF. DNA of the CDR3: TGTGCCAGCAGCACCGAGACAGAGCAGTACTTC.

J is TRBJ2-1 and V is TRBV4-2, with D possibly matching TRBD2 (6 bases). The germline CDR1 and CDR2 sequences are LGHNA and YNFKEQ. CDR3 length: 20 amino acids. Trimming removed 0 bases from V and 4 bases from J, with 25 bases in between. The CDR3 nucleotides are TGTGCCAGCAGCCAAGATGGACCTTCTGCCGTAGGAGGGAGGTACAATGAGCAGTTCTTC. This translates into CASSQDGPSAVGGRYNEQFF.

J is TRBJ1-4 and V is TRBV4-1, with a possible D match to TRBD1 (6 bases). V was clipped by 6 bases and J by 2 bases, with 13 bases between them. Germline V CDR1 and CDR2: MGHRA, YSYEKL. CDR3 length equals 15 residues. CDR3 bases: TGCGCCAGCAGACCATTTCAGGGGACTAATGAAAAACTGTTTTTT. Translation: CASRPFQGTNEKLFF.